A selection of T cell receptor beta chains follows, all from one sample in a study of cytomegalovirus exposure and HLA in healthy donors. Sequenced by immunoSEQ multiplex PCR; TCRdb stores in-frame clones only, minus some. The profile shows roughly 130,000 clones, roughly 75% of them singletons. The specimen was PBMCs. The origin of the receptors is a young man in good health and CMV-seronegative. Both conserved end residues are part of each CDR3. The D gene is left open where the match is weak. The size of a clone is reported for some rows only, either as once, few or many, or as a class for expanded clones.

D gene	clone size	V gene	J gene	CDR3 protein	CDR3 DNA
TRBD1	.	TRBV10-3	TRBJ2-7	CAITDRGYIDEQYF	TGTGCCATCACCGACAGGGGATACATAGACGAGCAGTACTTC
.	.	TRBV30	TRBJ2-3	CAWSVISGGGGTQYF	TGTGCCTGGAGTGTAATTAGCGGCGGTGGGGGTACGCAGTATTTT
TRBD1	.	TRBV19	TRBJ1-5	CASRMTGSWLQPQHF	TGTGCCAGTAGGATGACAGGGAGCTGGCTACAGCCCCAGCATTTT
.	.	TRBV2	TRBJ1-5	CASTEMSNQPQHF	TGTGCCAGCACCGAGATGAGCAATCAGCCCCAGCATTTT
TRBD1	.	TRBV7-2	TRBJ2-2	CASRKDTGGSTGELFF	TGTGCCAGCAGGAAGGATACAGGGGGCAGCACCGGGGAGCTGTTTTTT
.	few	TRBV6-6	TRBJ1-1	CASSYSGVNTEAFF	TGTGCCAGCAGTTATTCAGGGGTGAACACTGAAGCTTTCTTT
.	.	TRBV6-5	TRBJ2-7	CASSATITVPYEQYF	TGTGCCAGCAGTGCCACCATTACAGTGCCCTACGAGCAGTACTTC
.	.	TRBV29-1	TRBJ2-7	CSVVWGVRDKQYF	TGCAGCGTTGTTTGGGGCGTTAGAGATAAGCAGTACTTC
.	.	TRBV7-2	TRBJ2-7	CASSLRLYEQYF	TGTGCCAGCAGCCTAAGACTGTACGAGCAGTACTTC
TRBD1	.	TRBV28	TRBJ1-2	CASSPGQGGYGYTF	TGTGCCAGCAGCCCGGGACAGGGTGGCTATGGCTACACCTTC
.	.	TRBV12-1	TRBJ2-7	CASQRGGLVYEQYF	TGTGCCAGCCAAAGGGGGGGACTAGTCTACGAGCAGTACTTC
.	few	TRBV4-1	TRBJ2-1	CASSQEGYSGGGYEQFF	TGCGCCAGCAGCCAAGAGGGGTACTCGGGTGGAGGGTATGAGCAGTTCTTC
.	.	TRBV2	TRBJ2-3	CASGGALREDTQYF	TGTGCCAGCGGGGGGGCTCTGAGGGAAGATACGCAGTATTTT
.	.	TRBV30	TRBJ2-7	CAWRQGSYEQYF	TGTGCCTGGAGACAGGGATCCTACGAGCAGTACTTC
.	.	TRBV5-1	TRBJ1-1	CASSLETLQNTEAFF	TGCGCCAGCAGCTTGGAGACACTCCAGAACACTGAAGCTTTCTTT
.	.	TRBV2	TRBJ1-1	CASSESWGGAFF	TGTGCCAGCAGTGAATCTTGGGGGGGAGCTTTCTTT
.	.	TRBV10-3	TRBJ2-1	CAISGTGQNSYNEQFF	TGTGCCATCAGTGGGACGGGACAAAACTCCTACAATGAGCAGTTCTTC
.	.	TRBV28	TRBJ1-3	CASSSPGQPKARRSGNTIYF	TGTGCCAGCAGTTCCCCGGGACAACCAAAGGCCCGACGCTCTGGAAACACCATATATTTT
.	.	TRBV10-3	TRBJ2-2	CAISERSEAGELFF	TGTGCCATCAGTGAGCGGTCAGAGGCCGGGGAGCTGTTTTTT
TRBD1	.	TRBV7-8	TRBJ2-7	CAIALQGSSYEQYF	TGTGCCATAGCCTTACAGGGGAGCTCCTACGAGCAGTACTTC
TRBD1	few	TRBV30	TRBJ1-1	CAWSRGQTEAFF	TGTGCCTGGAGTAGGGGGCAAACTGAAGCTTTCTTT
.	.	TRBV7-3	TRBJ1-2	CASSPGPVASYGYTF	TGTGCCAGCAGCCCAGGGCCTGTCGCATCTTATGGCTACACCTTC
TRBD2	.	TRBV7-9	TRBJ2-7	CASSSREGLQHYEQYF	TGTGCCAGCAGCTCACGGGAGGGATTACAACACTACGAGCAGTACTTC
.	.	TRBV27	TRBJ2-1	CASSFPGYGTEQFF	TGTGCCAGCAGTTTCCCGGGTTACGGCACTGAGCAGTTCTTC
TRBD2	.	TRBV15	TRBJ2-2	CATSSASGTTGELFF	TGTGCCACCAGCAGTGCTAGCGGGACTACCGGGGAGCTGTTTTTT
TRBD1	.	TRBV29-1	TRBJ2-7	CSVEIDRGPSYEQYF	TGCAGCGTTGAAATCGACAGGGGGCCCTCCTACGAGCAGTACTTC
.	few	TRBV27	TRBJ1-2	CASSPLSGGGYTF	TGTGCCAGCAGTCCCTTGAGTGGCGGTGGCTACACCTTC
.	.	TRBV5-6	TRBJ2-1	CASSLGGAAYNEQFF	TGTGCCAGCAGCTTGGGGGGAGCCGCATACAATGAGCAGTTCTTC
.	.	TRBV2	TRBJ1-4	CASSAGELGEKLFF	TGTGCCAGCAGTGCGGGGGAGTTGGGTGAAAAACTGTTTTTT
.	.	TRBV6-6	TRBJ2-6	CASNRGRRSGANVLTF	TGTGCCAGCAATCGGGGAAGACGCTCTGGGGCCAACGTCCTGACTTTC
.	.	TRBV28	TRBJ1-2	CASSARGTGYYGYTF	TGTGCCAGCAGTGCCAGGGGAACAGGATACTATGGCTACACCTTC
.	.	TRBV27	TRBJ1-6	CASSLKAAGDSPLHF	TGTGCCAGCAGTTTAAAAGCGGCAGGGGATTCACCCCTCCACTTT
.	few	TRBV12-5	TRBJ1-1	CASGLELNTEAFF	TGTGCTAGTGGTTTGGAGCTGAACACTGAAGCTTTCTTT
.	.	TRBV28	TRBJ1-5	CASSFKGGRRQPQHF	TGTGCCAGCAGTTTTAAAGGGGGAAGGCGACAGCCCCAGCATTTT
.	.	TRBV18	TRBJ2-1	CASSLHQEGPGNEQFF	TGTGCCAGCTCACTCCATCAGGAGGGGCCGGGCAATGAGCAGTTCTTC
.	once	TRBV27	TRBJ1-6	CASSVTGYNSPLHF	TGTGCCAGCAGCGTAACGGGGTATAATTCACCCCTCCACTTT
TRBD1	few	TRBV6-1	TRBJ2-3	CASRKGTVPDTQYF	TGTGCCAGCAGAAAGGGGACAGTTCCAGATACGCAGTATTTT
.	.	TRBV15	TRBJ2-3	CATQPGKLNLDTQYF	TGTGCCACCCAACCGGGGAAACTCAATCTAGATACGCAGTATTTT
.	.	TRBV30	TRBJ2-5	CAWGPWGQMYQETQYF	TGTGCCTGGGGGCCCTGGGGGCAGATGTACCAAGAGACCCAGTACTTC
.	.	TRBV6-5	TRBJ1-5	CASSYPAGPQHF	TGTGCCAGCAGTTACCCGGCGGGGCCCCAGCATTTT
.	.	TRBV15	TRBJ1-5	CATSRDRGGYSNQPQHF	TGTGCCACCAGCAGAGATCGTGGCGGCTATAGCAATCAGCCCCAGCATTTT
TRBD1	.	TRBV27	TRBJ1-2	CASRIYRGINYGYTF	TGTGCCAGCAGGATCTACAGGGGGATAAACTATGGCTACACCTTC